This entry features one T cell receptor beta chain sequence. Antigen: not known. Indicated time point: after neoadjuvant nivolumab, at surgical resection. Blood cells were analyzed directly, without culture or expansion. The data were obtained in a study of neoadjuvant anti-PD-1 for oral cavity cancer. Using immunoSEQ multiplex PCR, the repertoire was profiled, and TCRdb retains in-frame clones only, with some absent. The data show about 42,000 clones, around 79% seen once. Broader study findings: After neoadjuvant nivolumab, PBMC T cell clonality was significantly higher in non-responders than responders.

The germline V gene has CDR1 SGHRS and CDR2 YFSETQ. V was trimmed by 7 bases and J by 2 bases, leaving 12 bases between them. CDR3 size: 13 residues. V usage is TRBV5-1 and J usage is TRBJ2-5; no reliable D call. This receptor was taken from a person between 40 and 80 years old with oral cavity squamous cell carcinoma. The sample in question was PBMCs, obtained after nivolumab (anti-PD-1) treatment. The CDR3 spells CASGQDTQETQYF. The CDR3 nucleotides read TGCGCCAGCGGCCAAGACACACAAGAGACCCAGTACTTC.